The 28 T cell receptor beta chains given below trace back to one sample, sequenced in a study of T cell responses to AZD1222 COVID-19 vaccine. The data were produced by immunoSEQ multiplex PCR, yet TCRdb's version contains in-frame clones alone and is incomplete. The data contain 100,000 to 150,000 clones, less than 95% of them seen just once; the ten biggest clones take up less than 9%. The input for sequencing was peripheral blood, taken on day 0 of AZD1222 vaccination. The receptors were sampled from an adult in good health.

The gene calls are TRBV28 and TRBJ1-1; D possibly corresponds to TRBD1 (5 bases). V lost 3 bases, J lost 0 bases, and 11 bases lay in between. Germline V gene lookup returns CDR1 MDHEN and CDR2 SYDVKM. The CDR3 spans 15 residues. The CDR3 here is CASSFSTDMNTEAFF. As DNA, the CDR3 is TGTGCCAGCAGTTTCTCGACAGACATGAACACTGAAGCTTTCTTT.

This sequence joins TRBV7-8 and TRBJ1-5; D is possibly TRBD1 (6 bases). V was pared by 2 bases and J by 6 bases, with 17 bases between. CDR3 length equals 16 residues. CDR1 SGHVS and CDR2 FQNEAQ come from the germline V gene. The CDR3, as DNA: TGTGCCAGCAGCTTATGGGCAGGGGAAGGTTTTCAGCCCCAGCATTTT. It encodes CASSLWAGEGFQPQHF.

The chain carries TRBV30 and TRBJ1-4; D ambiguous. CDR3 length: 13 residues. The germline V gene encodes CDR1 GTSNPN and CDR2 SVGIG (reference sequence). Trimming pared 3 bases from V and 6 bases from J, leaving 11 bases between. CDR3 residues: CAWRGNGDEKLFF. The CDR3 DNA follows: TGTGCCTGGAGAGGGAATGGCGATGAAAAACTGTTTTTT.

The rearrangement joins TRBV2 to TRBJ1-4; D might be TRBD1 (6 bases). CDR1 and CDR2 (germline): SNHLY, FYNNEI. V was clipped by 4 bases and J by 8 bases, with 17 bases between them. The CDR3 runs 15 residues. The CDR3 reads CASSAFGQGNEKLFF. The CDR3 DNA reads as TGTGCCAGCAGTGCTTTCGGGCAGGGGAACGAAAAACTGTTTTTT.

The chain recombines TRBV5-1 with TRBJ2-7, with D perhaps assigned TRBD1 or TRBD2 (5 bases each). V was clipped by 4 bases and J by 0 bases, with 17 bases between them. The CDR3 contains 16 residues. Per the germline V gene, CDR1 is SGHRS and CDR2 is YFSETQ. CDR3 sequence reads: CASSATLGATSYEQYF. The CDR3 DNA reads as TGCGCCAGCAGCGCCACCCTCGGGGCTACCTCCTACGAGCAGTACTTC. The whole variable domain, filled in from reference TRBV5-1 and TRBJ2-7, reads KAGVTQTPRYLIKTRGQQVTLSCSPISGHRSVSWYQQTPGQGLQFLFEYFSETQRNKGNFPGRFSGRQFSNSRSEMNVSTLELGDSALYLCASSATLGATSYEQYFGPGTRLTVT.

V is TRBV28 and J is TRBJ1-1; perhaps TRBD1 as D (6 bases). Trimming took off 6 bases at V and 4 bases at J, with 12 bases between the two ends. This CDR3 comprises 13 residues. CDR1 is MDHEN and CDR2 is SYDVKM in the germline V gene. The CDR3 sequence: CASRSQGGTEAFF. The CDR3 region has the DNA TGTGCCAGCAGATCACAGGGAGGCACTGAAGCTTTCTTT.

CDR3 sequence (DNA): TGTGCCAGCAGTTTACTCGACGAGCAGTACTTC. This translates into CASSLLDEQYF. The chain has TRBV12-3 or TRBV12-4 and TRBJ2-7; no firm D call. The V gene lost 2 bases and the J gene lost 5 bases, with 4 bases spanning the gap. There are 11 residues in the CDR3.

The V gene is TRBV9, the J gene TRBJ2-3; D possibly corresponds to TRBD2 (6 bases). The germline V gene has CDR1 SGDLS and CDR2 YYNGEE. The germline V and J ends were trimmed by 3 bases and 2 bases, with 16 bases remaining between them. This CDR3 comprises 16 residues. The CDR3 DNA follows: TGTGCCAGCAGCGCAAGGGACTCCGGACCCACAGATACGCAGTATTTT. Residues: CASSARDSGPTDTQYF. Full variable domain (remainder filled in from reference TRBV9 and TRBJ2-3): DSGVTQTPKHLITATGQRVTLRCSPRSGDLSVYWYQQSLDQGLQFLIQYYNGEERAKGNILERFSAQQFPDLHSELNLSSLELGDSALYFCASSARDSGPTDTQYFGPGTRLTVL.

This chain joins TRBV7-9 and TRBJ2-1, with TRBD2 matching 10 bases. Germline values: CDR1 SEHNR, CDR2 FQNEAQ (reference sequence). CDR3 length equals 16 residues. The ends lost 0 bases at V and 9 bases at J; junction bases unmatched: 8. The CDR3 reads CASSLAPLAGRTEQFF. Written as DNA, the CDR3 is TGTGCCAGCAGCTTAGCCCCACTAGCGGGGCGTACTGAGCAGTTCTTC.

The V call is TRBV7-8, the J call TRBJ2-7, with 7 bases fitting TRBD1. The ends lost 5 bases at V and 3 bases at J; junction bases unmatched: 7. CDR3 length: 14 amino acids. Germline CDR1 is SGHVS and CDR2 is FQNEAQ. The CDR3 nucleotides are TGTGCCAGCAGCAAGTACTGGGACAGCTACGAGCAGTACTTC. The encoded protein is CASSKYWDSYEQYF.

This chain joins TRBV9 and TRBJ1-5; D is unresolved. Trimming pared 0 bases from V and 2 bases from J, leaving 9 bases between. Per the germline V gene, CDR1 is SGDLS and CDR2 is YYNGEE. CDR3 length: 15 amino acids. The CDR3 loop is CASSVGAGGNQPQHF. CDR3 coding DNA: TGTGCCAGCAGCGTAGGGGCGGGAGGCAATCAGCCCCAGCATTTT.

This chain uses TRBV18 with TRBJ1-5; perhaps TRBD1 as D (6 bases). The V gene lost 6 bases and the J gene lost 2 bases, with 20 bases spanning the gap. The CDR3 totals 17 residues. Germline CDR1 KGHSH, CDR2 LQKENI. Here the CDR3 DNA reads TGTGCCAGCTCGCAGGGAGGGGGGTATTCGGGCAATCAGCCCCAGCATTTT. Translated: CASSQGGGYSGNQPQHF. Drawing the rest from reference TRBV18 and TRBJ1-5, the complete variable domain is NAGVMQNPRHLVRRRGQEARLRCSPMKGHSHVYWYRQLPEEGLKFMVYLQKENIIDESGMPKERFSAEFPKEGPSILRIQQVVRGDSAAYFCASSQGGGYSGNQPQHFGDGTRLSIL.

The J gene is TRBJ2-5, the V gene TRBV7-9; D call uncertain. V lost 1 base and J lost 5, with 17 bases in between. CDR1 is SEHNR and CDR2 is FQNEAQ in the germline V gene (reference sequence). There are 16 residues in the CDR3. The CDR3 protein is CASSLGRARVGETQYF. The CDR3 coding sequence is TGTGCCAGCAGCTTAGGCCGGGCCCGAGTAGGGGAGACCCAGTACTTC.

This clone was seen just once. The chain uses TRBV6-5 and TRBJ2-1, with 8 nucleotides matching TRBD1. The CDR3 extends over 15 amino acids. From germline, CDR1 is MNHEY and CDR2 SVGAGI. J lost 1 base, V lost 10 bases, and 9 bases had no gene match. The CDR3 region is CATPGGTFSYNEQFF. As DNA, the CDR3 is TGTGCCACTCCAGGGGGCACCTTTTCCTACAATGAGCAGTTCTTC.

The chain is built from TRBV18 and TRBJ1-1; TRBD1 matches at 9 bases. J lost 4 bases, V lost 2 bases, and 20 bases had no gene match. CDR1 and CDR2 from the germline V gene are KGHSH and LQKENI. CDR3 length: 20 amino acids. The chain's CDR3 is CASSPLLPVGQGKGPTEAFF. The CDR3 DNA is TGTGCCAGCTCACCATTACTACCCGTCGGACAGGGGAAGGGGCCCACTGAAGCTTTCTTT.

The chain recombines TRBV7-3 with TRBJ2-5; D not resolved. Looked up from germline, CDR1 is SGHTA and CDR2 is FQGTGA. V shed 1 base and J shed 2 bases, with 14 bases lying between them. The CDR3 spans 16 residues. The CDR3: CASSLKPVSIQETQYF. The CDR3 DNA reads TGTGCCAGCAGCTTAAAGCCTGTGAGCATACAAGAGACCCAGTACTTC.

The CDR3 nucleotides read TGTGCCAGTGCGCAGGGGGTCTATGGCTACACCTTC. Translating gives CASAQGVYGYTF. V usage is TRBV28 and J usage is TRBJ1-2; 7 bases agree with TRBD1. Germline V gene sequence: CDR1 MDHEN, CDR2 SYDVKM. This CDR3 region has 12 residues. V lost 9 bases, J lost 4 bases, and 5 bases stayed unmatched.

The CDR3 is CASSAGQGWGQETQYF. The CDR3 bases are TGTGCCAGCAGCGCCGGACAGGGATGGGGTCAAGAGACCCAGTACTTC. This chain links TRBV9 with TRBJ2-5; 8 bases line up with TRBD1. Germline V gene lookup returns CDR1 SGDLS and CDR2 YYNGEE. Trimming cost V 3 bases and J 2 bases; bases outside gene matches: 9. This CDR3 is built from 16 residues.

The J gene is TRBJ1-2, the V gene TRBV18; TRBD1 might be the D (5 bases). The germline V gene has CDR1 KGHSH and CDR2 LQKENI. V was clipped by 3 bases and J by 11 bases, with 19 bases between them. This CDR3 has 14 residues. The CDR3 nucleotides are TGTGCCAGCTCACCTGGTGATGGGCAGGGTCGTTACACCTTC. Translating it yields CASSPGDGQGRYTF.

The chain combines TRBV9 with TRBJ2-1, with 7 bases aligning to TRBD1. The trim removed 4 bases at V and 0 bases at J, leaving 10 bases unmatched. There are 17 residues in the CDR3. CDR1 is SGDLS, CDR2 YYNGEE, per germline. The CDR3 loop is CASSIRQGKSSYNEQFF. Written as DNA, the CDR3 is TGTGCCAGCAGCATAAGACAGGGTAAGAGCTCCTACAATGAGCAGTTCTTC. The variable domain in full, completed from reference TRBV9 and TRBJ2-1, reads DSGVTQTPKHLITATGQRVTLRCSPRSGDLSVYWYQQSLDQGLQFLIQYYNGEERAKGNILERFSAQQFPDLHSELNLSSLELGDSALYFCASSIRQGKSSYNEQFFGPGTRLTVL.

The chain recombines TRBV12-5 with TRBJ1-2; D is possibly TRBD1 (5 bases). CDR1 is LGHNT, CDR2 FRNRAP, per germline. The CDR3 runs to 12 residues. The V and J ends lost 2 bases and 7 bases respectively, with 8 bases between them. CDR3 protein: CASGLWGFGYTF. Here the CDR3 DNA reads TGTGCTAGTGGTTTGTGGGGGTTTGGCTACACCTTC.

V is TRBV18 and J is TRBJ1-2, with D tentatively TRBD1 (5 bases). Trimming shortened V by 0 bases and J by 4 bases, and 15 bases separated the two germline ends. This CDR3 is 16 amino acids long. The germline gives CDR1 KGHSH, CDR2 LQKENI. The CDR3 sequence is CASSPPGQTRSYGYTF. The CDR3 region has the DNA TGTGCCAGCTCACCACCGGGGCAGACTCGTTCCTATGGCTACACCTTC.

This clone has only a few counts. The gene calls are TRBV7-2 and TRBJ1-2; 9 positions match TRBD1. Germline V lookup: CDR1 SGHTA, CDR2 FQGNSA. Trimming removed 2 bases from V and 8 bases from J; junction bases left unmatched: 6. The CDR3 is 14 residues long. This CDR3 is CASSLQQGAKGYTF. DNA for the CDR3: TGTGCCAGCAGCTTACAACAGGGGGCAAAAGGCTACACCTTC.

The chain uses TRBV28 and TRBJ2-5; 12 bases are shared with TRBD2. Germline loops: CDR1 MDHEN, CDR2 SYDVKM. V shed 6 bases, J shed 8 bases, and the junction held 4 bases outside the gene matches. This CDR3 region has 13 residues. This CDR3 reads CASRTSGGTTQYF. In DNA, the CDR3 is TGTGCCAGCAGGACTAGCGGGGGCACAACCCAGTACTTC. Supplemented by reference TRBV28 and TRBJ2-5, the full variable domain reads DVKVTQSSRYLVKRTGEKVFLECVQDMDHENMFWYRQDPGLGLRLIYFSYDVKMKEKGDIPEGYSVSREKKERFSLILESASTNQTSMYLCASRTSGGTTQYFGPGTRLLVL.

The chain couples TRBV7-9 to TRBJ2-7; 7 positions agree with TRBD1. Per germline, CDR1 SEHNR and CDR2 FQNEAQ (reference sequence). CDR3 size: 15 residues. V was clipped by 3 bases and J by 1 base; unmatched bases: 6. The CDR3 sequence: CASSFAGTASYEQYF. The DNA of the CDR3 is TGTGCCAGCAGCTTCGCTGGGACAGCTTCCTACGAGCAGTACTTC. Supplemented by reference TRBV7-9 and TRBJ2-7, the full variable domain reads DTGVSQNPRHKITKRGQNVTFRCDPISEHNRLYWYRQTLGQGPEFLTYFQNEAQLEKSRLLSDRFSAERPKGSFSTLEIQRTEQGDSAMYLCASSFAGTASYEQYFGPGTRLTVT.

This clone was observed a few times. V gene TRBV15 combines with J gene TRBJ2-5; TRBD1 aligns across 8 bases. Trimming removed 5 bases from V and 5 bases from J; junction bases left unmatched: 10. Germline values: CDR1 LNHNV, CDR2 YYDKDF (reference sequence). The CDR3 length is 15 residues. CDR3 protein: CATSSGQGQVETQYF. The CDR3 DNA reads TGTGCCACCAGCTCGGGGCAGGGACAGGTGGAGACCCAGTACTTC.

This rearrangement joins TRBV4-1 to TRBJ1-1; no definite D call. The V gene lost 7 bases and the J gene lost 4 bases, with 7 bases spanning the gap. The CDR3 length is 11 residues. The germline gives CDR1 MGHRA, CDR2 YSYEKL. The CDR3 DNA reads as TGCGCCAGCATTCCGGGCACTGAAGCTTTCTTT. Translated, it gives CASIPGTEAFF.

The chain uses TRBV7-3 and TRBJ1-6, with 8 bases matching TRBD1. Germline CDR1 is SGHTA and CDR2 is FQGTGA. The CDR3 runs to 15 residues. Trimming at V came to 0 bases and at J to 10 bases, leaving 5 bases not matched to a gene. The CDR3 region has the DNA TGTGCCAGCAGCTTAACTGTCAGGGGGCTGTCACCCCTCCACTTT. This translates into CASSLTVRGLSPLHF.